This T cell receptor (beta chain) was sequenced for a study of cytomegalovirus exposure and HLA in healthy donors (dated 2017 in TCRdb). Concerning the study at large: According to an earlier analysis of 450 to 650 of the donors, roughly 180 million T cells yielded 100 million or so unique TCR beta sequences and 276 Gb of sequence data. About 300 gigabases of sequencing data and roughly 90 million unique TCR sequences were included in an early release covering roughly 700 HLA-typed donors. Of the roughly 400 genotyped donors, 75% to 85% were placed in the genetic ancestry cluster associated with self-reported Caucasian donors. The aim of the study was to test whether cataloging public T cell receptors could identify signatures of past pathogen exposure. The T cell repertoires of some 670 subjects were profiled by immunosequencing and related to cytomegalovirus serostatus. A separate validation cohort of some 130 different subjects was used in addition to the 666-subject first cohort. High-throughput TCR immunosequencing, statistical association of individual TCRs with disease status, and machine learning were combined to predict cytomegalovirus infection status. To study patterns of TCR occurrence, a later analysis re-analyzed previously published TCR beta repertoires from just over 650 donors and added high-resolution HLA genotyping. In the later analysis, no new phenotypic data were used to find candidate immune exposures; instead, reliance was placed on TCR beta sequences and their occurrence across donors. In an earlier analysis of roughly 580 of the donors, high-throughput TCR beta sequencing was used to judge whether each TCR beta V gene segment behaved as functional or pseudogenic. Donor age, sex, ethnicity and CMV serostatus were compiled alongside the repertoire data. A later genetic analysis used genome-wide SNP genotypes for 398 of the 666 donors, treating that subset as a discovery cohort. All discovery cohort repertoires had been generated using a single sequencing platform. HLA typing covered class I and class II loci at four-digit resolution. Typing coverage varied by locus: roughly 629-630 donors for A, B, C, DRB1 and DQB1; roughly 520 for DQA1; approximately 610 for DPA1; roughly 450 for DPB1. Roughly 5 DR-DQ haplotypes were handled as single units for association and clustering, since linkage in the cohort was strong. Across some 400 genotyped donors of the cohort, an average of about 200,000 unique TCR beta nucleotide sequences per donor were sequenced, and around 19% of those sequences were non-productive.

The cohort was made up of about 670 healthy bone marrow donors. At the time of sampling, all cohort members were nominally healthy, though unrecorded immune exposures were likely present. The donor tested CMV seropositive, placing the donor among the roughly 300 seropositive members of the cohort. A peripheral blood sample was collected from each donor, and TCR beta sequencing was performed on peripheral blood mononuclear cells. The Qiagen DNeasy Blood Extraction Kit was used to extract genomic DNA from the blood cell samples. Library method: the immunoSEQ multiplex PCR assay. A mixture of 60 forward primers for TCR Vbeta segments and 13 reverse primers for TCR Jbeta segments was used in the multiplex PCR. A multiplex PCR assay on genomic DNA amplified the CDR3 region of rearranged TCR beta genes. The Illumina HiSeq System was used to sequence the amplified TCR beta libraries as 87-base-pair reads. Under the source paper's analysis protocol: A later analysis tallied roughly 78 million unique TCR beta chains across the 650 to 750 repertoires, and approximately 11 million of those chains were shared by two or more donors. Raw reads were error-corrected and collapsed into unique sequences by a nearest-neighbor algorithm in which closely related sequences were merged to remove PCR and sequencing errors. CDR3 sequences were aligned to IMGT reference sequences to assign V, D and J gene segments. For a sequence to be retained, a match of at least six nucleotides was required to both a V gene segment and a J gene segment. Rearrangements were classified as productive when the CDR3 lacked stop codons and remained in frame with V and J, and all other rearrangements were classified as non-productive. Following IMGT convention, CDR3 was defined as the stretch from the second conserved V-encoded cysteine up to the conserved J-encoded phenylalanine. In an earlier analysis of around 570 of the donors, sequences lacking an unambiguous match to a single V gene segment were excluded. In an earlier analysis of 450 to 700 of the donors, V segments were called functional above 56.7% productive rearrangements and were called segregating when the between-donor standard deviation exceeded 5%. A statistical classification framework was built for diagnosing cytomegalovirus status from the catalog of TCR beta chain sequences. In a later analysis, V and J genes were assigned by comparing TCR nucleotide sequences against IMGT/GENE-DB human TR gene sequences. Using the TCRdist pipeline, a later analysis assigned CDR3 sequences along with most-parsimonious VDJ recombination scenarios. A later analysis defined each TCR beta chain by its CDR3 amino acid sequence plus V-gene family, and excluded reads lacking a unique V-gene family. In a later analysis, approximately 640 highly shared, low-generation-probability nucleotide sequences were removed to address suspected cross-contamination and a sequencing artifact. In a later analysis, a clonal expansion index for each public chain was calculated from normalized within-repertoire ranks of inferred template counts. In a later analysis, generation probabilities were computed with a VDJ recombination model fitted to out-of-frame rearrangements, and the resulting probabilities were checked against IGoR. In a later analysis, hypergeometric tests were used to score TCR-TCR, TCR-HLA and TCR-CMV co-occurrence, with a repertoire-size bias correction applied to TCR pairs. False discovery rates were estimated in a later analysis by permuting HLA or CMV assignments 20 times. In a later analysis, co-occurring TCRs were grouped with DBSCAN, and TCRdist sequence similarity was added when clustering was performed within HLA-allele-positive subsets. Co-occurrence clustering excluded repertoires with fewer than 30,000 or more than 120,000 public chains, plus five with anomalous nucleotide sharing. What TCRdb holds here is the immuneACCESS table cut down to in-frame rearrangements. Part of the clones is not present; checked against another copy, under half of the missing clones reflect an unresolved V gene, and the others are unexplained. The DNA was the basis for D and trimming; V, J and clone size are from that table. For this sample the table gives about 140,000 clones, of which roughly four fifths were detected only once. The ten top clones hold roughly 10% of the sample.

Overall study outcomes, separate from this receptor: The sequencing pipeline was judged likely to have produced a cluster of highly shared sequence variants as a technical artifact. In a later analysis, HLA-associated TCR beta chains showed more clonal expansion and lower generation probabilities than non-associated chains that were equally common. A further reported finding was that TCR beta sequences accurately predicted the HLA-A and HLA-B alleles for most subjects in the first cohort. The 87-base-pair reads could not distinguish some IMGT-functional V segments, including TRBV6-2 and TRBV6-3, so those segments were excluded. In a later analysis, most CMV-associated TCR beta chains were found to appear HLA-restricted, with HLA associations seemingly driven largely by CMV exposure. Because some donors lacked HLA typing at each locus, the association tests relied only on the typed subset. Sequencing depth was assumed to be roughly uniform across donors in the presence/absence analyses, though that assumption may not hold. The only immune exposure information available for the cohort was CMV serostatus. According to a later genetic analysis, donors in an Asian-associated ancestry cluster had fewer N-insertions in productive TCRs than the approximately 700-donor mean. In vitro tests confirmed that a few of the cytomegalovirus-associated TCR beta chains recognize cytomegalovirus antigens. When HLA alleles, especially DR and DQ, strongly co-occurred, TCR associations were difficult to assign to individual alleles. The classifier was reported to diagnose cytomegalovirus status with high specificity and sensitivity in both the original cohort and the validation cohort. An association between a missense DCLRE1C variant and V-gene and J-gene trimming of TCR beta chains was found in a later genetic analysis and replicated in an independent cohort. In a later analysis, some 18,000 TCR beta sequences were associated with specific HLA alleles at a false discovery rate of 0.05. Because counts were too low, 15 or so rarely observed V segments, including chromosome 9 orphons, were excluded from the earlier analysis of several hundred of the donors. Linkage disequilibrium might explain the correlated functional status among segregating V segments, but an unknown experimental factor could not be ruled out. The study listed 170 or so TCR beta chains as associated with cytomegalovirus. Across donors, most TCR sequences were observed very rarely, whereas some public TCRs were present in many individuals. Several of the top co-occurrence clusters appeared to be linked to parvovirus B19, influenza, CMV and Epstein-Barr virus, according to a later analysis. In this cohort, only TCR beta chains were sequenced, and detectable features were limited by the absence of alpha or paired-chain data. The authors suggested that the approach could potentially be extended to other disease states and immunological phenotypes. In a later analysis, the rate of TCR association differed among HLA loci, with DRB1 alleles having the most associated TCRs and HLA-C alleles having the fewest. In an earlier analysis of some 500 of the donors, most TCR beta V segments appeared in productive rearrangements about 90% or about 30% of the time, broadly matching IMGT annotations.

Measured from the cysteine to the phenylalanine, the CDR3 is 16 residues long. Only the CDR3 DNA is retained, 48 bases long and in frame from the first base. The trim is 5 bases for V and 5 bases for J, with a gap of 19 bases between the germline ends. For this clone: Its antigen remains unidentified. One base away there is no much larger clone; base qualities are not given.

Rearrangement joined TRBV6-7 to TRBJ1-5, with no reliable assignment of the D segment. TRBV6-7 falls under the ORF class, with uncertain function. This receptor was identified in a woman aged 45 to 65 in good health and CMV-seropositive. Material for sequencing was PBMCs. The CDR3 region: CASSPHLGGSDQPQHF. Here is the DNA: TGTGCCAGCAGTCCCCACTTAGGAGGATCGGATCAGCCCCAGCATTTT.